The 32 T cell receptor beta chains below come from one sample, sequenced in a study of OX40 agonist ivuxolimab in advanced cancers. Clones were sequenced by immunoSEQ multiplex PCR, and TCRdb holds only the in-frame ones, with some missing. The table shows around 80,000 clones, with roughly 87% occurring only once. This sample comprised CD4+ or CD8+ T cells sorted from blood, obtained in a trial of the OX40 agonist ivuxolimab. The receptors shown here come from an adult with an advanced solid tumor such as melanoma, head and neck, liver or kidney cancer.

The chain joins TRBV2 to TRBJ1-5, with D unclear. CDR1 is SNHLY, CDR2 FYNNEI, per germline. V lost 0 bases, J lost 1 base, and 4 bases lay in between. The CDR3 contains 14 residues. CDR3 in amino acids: CASSEAASNQPQHF. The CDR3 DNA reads TGTGCCAGCAGTGAAGCTGCCAGCAATCAGCCCCAGCATTTT.

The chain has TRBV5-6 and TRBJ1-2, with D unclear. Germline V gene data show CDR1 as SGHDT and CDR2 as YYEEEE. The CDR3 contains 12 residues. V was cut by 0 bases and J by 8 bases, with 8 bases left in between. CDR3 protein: CASSLASEGYTF. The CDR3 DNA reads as TGTGCCAGCAGCTTGGCCTCGGAGGGCTACACCTTC.

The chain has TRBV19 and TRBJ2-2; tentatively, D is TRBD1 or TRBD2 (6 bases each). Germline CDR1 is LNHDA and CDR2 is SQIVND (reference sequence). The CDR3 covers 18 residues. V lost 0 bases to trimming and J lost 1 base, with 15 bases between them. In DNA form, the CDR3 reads TGTGCCAGTAGTATAGAGGGGGGCAGGGGCAGGAACACCGGGGAGCTGTTTTTT. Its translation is CASSIEGGRGRNTGELFF. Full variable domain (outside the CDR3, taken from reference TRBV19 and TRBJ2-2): DGGITQSPKYLFRKEGQNVTLSCEQNLNHDAMYWYRQDPGQGLRLIYYSQIVNDFQKGDIAEGYSVSREKKESFPLTVTSAQKNPTAFYLCASSIEGGRGRNTGELFFGEGSRLTVL.

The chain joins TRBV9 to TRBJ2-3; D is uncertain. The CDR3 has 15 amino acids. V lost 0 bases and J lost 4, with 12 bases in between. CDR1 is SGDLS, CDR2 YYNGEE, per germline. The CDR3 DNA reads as TGTGCCAGCAGCGTAGACTCCCGCTGGGCAGATACGCAGTATTTT. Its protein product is CASSVDSRWADTQYF.

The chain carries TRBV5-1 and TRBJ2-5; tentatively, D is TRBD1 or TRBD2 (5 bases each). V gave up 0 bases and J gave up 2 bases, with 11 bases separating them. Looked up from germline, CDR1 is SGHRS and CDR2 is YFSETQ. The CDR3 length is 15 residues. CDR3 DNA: TGCGCCAGCAGCTTGGGAGGGGCGGTACAAGAGACCCAGTACTTC. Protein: CASSLGGAVQETQYF.

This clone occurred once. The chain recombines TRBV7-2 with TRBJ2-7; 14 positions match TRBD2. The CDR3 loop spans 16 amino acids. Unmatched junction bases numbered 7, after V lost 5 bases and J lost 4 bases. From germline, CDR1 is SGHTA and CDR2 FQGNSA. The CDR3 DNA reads TGTGCCAGCAGCCCAAGACTAGCGGGAGGGCCTTACGAGCAGTACTTC. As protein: CASSPRLAGGPYEQYF.

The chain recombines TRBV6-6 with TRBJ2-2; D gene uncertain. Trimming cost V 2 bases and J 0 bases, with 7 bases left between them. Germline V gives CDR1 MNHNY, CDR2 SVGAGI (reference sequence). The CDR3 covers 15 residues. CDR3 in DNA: TGTGCCAGCAGTTACCACAGCGCGAACACCGGGGAGCTGTTTTTT. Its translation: CASSYHSANTGELFF.

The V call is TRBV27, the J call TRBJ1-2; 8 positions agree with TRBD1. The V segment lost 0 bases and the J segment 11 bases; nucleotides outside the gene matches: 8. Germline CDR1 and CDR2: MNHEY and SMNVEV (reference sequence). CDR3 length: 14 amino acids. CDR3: CASSLSGQGRRYTF. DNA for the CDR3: TGTGCCAGCAGTTTATCCGGACAGGGCCGACGGTACACCTTC.

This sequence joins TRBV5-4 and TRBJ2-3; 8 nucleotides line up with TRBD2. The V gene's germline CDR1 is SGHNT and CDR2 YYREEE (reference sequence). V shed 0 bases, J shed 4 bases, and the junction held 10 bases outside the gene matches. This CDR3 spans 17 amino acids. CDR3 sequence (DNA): TGTGCCAGCAGCTTGGCCAAAGTAGCGGGATGGGCAGATACGCAGTATTTT. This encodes CASSLAKVAGWADTQYF.

The CDR3 is CASTRGASLTNNEQFF. The CDR3 DNA reads as TGCGCCAGCACAAGGGGCGCAAGCCTAACTAACAATGAGCAGTTCTTC. The chain uses TRBV5-1 and TRBJ2-1; tentative D call: TRBD1 (5 bases). With 6 bases removed from V and 5 bases from J, the gap between germline ends came to 21 bases. Germline CDR1 reads SGHRS; CDR2 reads YFSETQ. This CDR3 contains 16 residues.

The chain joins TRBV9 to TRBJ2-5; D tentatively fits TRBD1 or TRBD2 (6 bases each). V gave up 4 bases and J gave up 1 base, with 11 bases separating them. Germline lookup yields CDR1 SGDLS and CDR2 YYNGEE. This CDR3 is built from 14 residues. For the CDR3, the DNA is TGTGCCAGCAGCTTAGGGGGGCTCCAAGAGACCCAGTACTTC. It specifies CASSLGGLQETQYF.

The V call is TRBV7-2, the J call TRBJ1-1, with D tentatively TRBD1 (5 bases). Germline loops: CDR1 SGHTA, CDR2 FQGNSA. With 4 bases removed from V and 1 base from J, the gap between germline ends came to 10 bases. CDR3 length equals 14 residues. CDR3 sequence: CASSWGRANTEAFF. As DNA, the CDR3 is TGTGCCAGCAGCTGGGGGAGAGCGAACACTGAAGCTTTCTTT. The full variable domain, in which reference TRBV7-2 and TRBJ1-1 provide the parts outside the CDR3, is GAGVSQSPSNKVTEKGKDVELRCDPISGHTALYWYRQSLGQGLEFLIYFQGNSAPDKSGLPSDRFSAERTGGSVSTLTIQRTQQEDSAVYLCASSWGRANTEAFFGQGTRLTVV.

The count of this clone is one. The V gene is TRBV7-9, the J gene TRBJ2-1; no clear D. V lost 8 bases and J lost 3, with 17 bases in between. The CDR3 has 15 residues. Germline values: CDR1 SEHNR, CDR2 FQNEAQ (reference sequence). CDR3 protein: CASSAVQVFYNEQFF. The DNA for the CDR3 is TGTGCCAGCTCCGCGGTTCAAGTCTTCTACAATGAGCAGTTCTTC.

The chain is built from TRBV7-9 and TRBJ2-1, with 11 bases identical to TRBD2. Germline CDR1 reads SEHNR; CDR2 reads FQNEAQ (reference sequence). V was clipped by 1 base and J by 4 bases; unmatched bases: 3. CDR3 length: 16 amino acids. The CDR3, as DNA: TGTGCCAGCAGCTTAGGGACTAGCGGGTTTTACAATGAGCAGTTCTTC. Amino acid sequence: CASSLGTSGFYNEQFF. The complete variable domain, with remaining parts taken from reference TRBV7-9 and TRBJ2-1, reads DTGVSQNPRHKITKRGQNVTFRCDPISEHNRLYWYRQTLGQGPEFLTYFQNEAQLEKSRLLSDRFSAERPKGSFSTLEIQRTEQGDSAMYLCASSLGTSGFYNEQFFGPGTRLTVL.

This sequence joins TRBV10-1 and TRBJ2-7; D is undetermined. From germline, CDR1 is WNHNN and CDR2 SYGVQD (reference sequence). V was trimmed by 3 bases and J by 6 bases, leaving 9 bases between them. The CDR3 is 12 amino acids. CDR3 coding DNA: TGCGCCAGCAGTGACCAGAACTGCGAGCAGTACTTC. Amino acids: CASSDQNCEQYF.

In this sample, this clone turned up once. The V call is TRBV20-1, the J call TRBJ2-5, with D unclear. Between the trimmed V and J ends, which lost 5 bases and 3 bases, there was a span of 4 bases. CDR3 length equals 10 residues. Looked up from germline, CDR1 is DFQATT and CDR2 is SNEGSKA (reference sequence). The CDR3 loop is CSAGEETQYF. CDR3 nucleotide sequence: TGCAGTGCTGGCGAAGAGACCCAGTACTTC.

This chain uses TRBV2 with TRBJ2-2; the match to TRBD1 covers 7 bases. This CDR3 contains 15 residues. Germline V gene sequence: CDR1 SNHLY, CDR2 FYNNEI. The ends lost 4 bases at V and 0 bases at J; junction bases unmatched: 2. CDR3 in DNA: TGTGCCAGCAGTGTGACAGGGCCGAACACCGGGGAGCTGTTTTTT. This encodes CASSVTGPNTGELFF.

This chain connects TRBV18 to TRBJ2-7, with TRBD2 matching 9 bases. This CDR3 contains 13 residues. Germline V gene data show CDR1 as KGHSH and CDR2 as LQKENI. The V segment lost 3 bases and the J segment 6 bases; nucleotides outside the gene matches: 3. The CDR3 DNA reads TGTGCCAGCTCACCGCGGGGGGGAGGCGAGCAGTACTTC. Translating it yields CASSPRGGGEQYF.

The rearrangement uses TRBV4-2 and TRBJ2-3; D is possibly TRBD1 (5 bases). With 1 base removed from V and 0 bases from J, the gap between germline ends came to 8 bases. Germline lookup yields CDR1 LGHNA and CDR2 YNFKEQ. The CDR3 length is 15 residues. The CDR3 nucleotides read TGTGCCAGCAGCCAAGGGGGCTCTAGCACAGATACGCAGTATTTT. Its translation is CASSQGGSSTDTQYF.

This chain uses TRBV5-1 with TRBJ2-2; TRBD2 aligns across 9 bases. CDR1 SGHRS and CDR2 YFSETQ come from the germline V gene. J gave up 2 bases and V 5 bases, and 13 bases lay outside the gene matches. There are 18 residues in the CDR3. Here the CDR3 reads CASSFSGGQQHNTGELFF. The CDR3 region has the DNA TGCGCCAGCAGTTTTAGCGGGGGCCAACAACATAACACCGGGGAGCTGTTTTTT.

The CDR3 DNA reads TGTGCCAGCAGGCTTCTAGCGGGAGACACCGGGGAGCTGTTTTTT. It translates to CASRLLAGDTGELFF. V is TRBV27 and J is TRBJ2-2; TRBD2 aligns across 10 bases. J gave up 3 bases and V 6 bases, and 4 bases lay outside the gene matches. Germline CDR1 MNHEY, CDR2 SMNVEV (reference sequence). The CDR3 has 15 residues.

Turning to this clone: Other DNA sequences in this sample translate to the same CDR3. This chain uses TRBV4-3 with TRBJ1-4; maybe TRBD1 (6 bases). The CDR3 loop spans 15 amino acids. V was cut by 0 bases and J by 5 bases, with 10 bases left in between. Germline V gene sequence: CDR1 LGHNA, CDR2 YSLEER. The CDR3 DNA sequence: TGCGCCAGCAGCCAAGAGGGGCAGGGGAATGAAAAACTGTTTTTT. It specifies CASSQEGQGNEKLFF.

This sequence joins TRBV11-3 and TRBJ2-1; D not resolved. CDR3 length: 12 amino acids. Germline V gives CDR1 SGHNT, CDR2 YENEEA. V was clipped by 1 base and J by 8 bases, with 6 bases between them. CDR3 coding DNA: TGTGCCAGCAGCTTAGCGGGTGATGAGCAGTTCTTC. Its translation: CASSLAGDEQFF.

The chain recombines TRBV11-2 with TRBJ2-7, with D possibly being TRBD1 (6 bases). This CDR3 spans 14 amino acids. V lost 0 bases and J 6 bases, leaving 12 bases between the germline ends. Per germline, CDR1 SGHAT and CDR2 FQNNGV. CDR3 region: CASSLDPGAGEQYF. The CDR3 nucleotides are TGTGCCAGCAGCTTAGATCCAGGGGCGGGCGAGCAGTACTTC.

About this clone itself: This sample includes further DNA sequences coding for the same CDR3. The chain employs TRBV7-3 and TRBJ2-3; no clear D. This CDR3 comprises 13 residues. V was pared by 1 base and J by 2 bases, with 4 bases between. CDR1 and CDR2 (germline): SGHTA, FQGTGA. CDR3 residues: CASSLSITDTQYF. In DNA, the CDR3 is TGTGCCAGCAGCTTAAGCATCACAGATACGCAGTATTTT. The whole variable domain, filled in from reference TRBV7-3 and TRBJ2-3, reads GAGVSQTPSNKVTEKGKYVELRCDPISGHTALYWYRQSLGQGPEFLIYFQGTGAADDSGLPNDRFFAVRPEGSVSTLKIQRTERGDSAVYLCASSLSITDTQYFGPGTRLTVL.

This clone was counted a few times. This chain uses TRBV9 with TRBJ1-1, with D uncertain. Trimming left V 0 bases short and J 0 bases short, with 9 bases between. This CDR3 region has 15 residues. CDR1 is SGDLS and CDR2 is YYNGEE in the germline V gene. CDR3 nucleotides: TGTGCCAGCAGCGTAGATCCGGACCTGAACACTGAAGCTTTCTTT. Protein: CASSVDPDLNTEAFF.

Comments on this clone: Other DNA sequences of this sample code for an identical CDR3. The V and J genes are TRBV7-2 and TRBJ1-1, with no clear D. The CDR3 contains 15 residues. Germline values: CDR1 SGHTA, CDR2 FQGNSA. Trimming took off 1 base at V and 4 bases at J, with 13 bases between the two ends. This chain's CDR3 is CASSLDRRAGTEAFF. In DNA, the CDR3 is TGTGCCAGCAGCTTAGATCGTCGGGCCGGCACTGAAGCTTTCTTT.

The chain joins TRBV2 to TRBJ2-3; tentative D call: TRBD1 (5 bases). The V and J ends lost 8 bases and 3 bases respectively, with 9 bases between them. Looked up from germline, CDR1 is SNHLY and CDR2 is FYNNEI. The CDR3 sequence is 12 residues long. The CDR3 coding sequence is TGTGCCAGCCGGGCAGGGACAGATACGCAGTATTTT. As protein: CASRAGTDTQYF.

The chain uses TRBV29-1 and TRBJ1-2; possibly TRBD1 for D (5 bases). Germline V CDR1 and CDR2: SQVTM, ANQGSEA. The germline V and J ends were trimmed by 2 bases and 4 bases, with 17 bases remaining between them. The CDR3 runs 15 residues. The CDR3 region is CSVELGGRVAYGYTF. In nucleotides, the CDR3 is TGCAGCGTTGAACTCGGAGGCAGGGTGGCCTATGGCTACACCTTC.

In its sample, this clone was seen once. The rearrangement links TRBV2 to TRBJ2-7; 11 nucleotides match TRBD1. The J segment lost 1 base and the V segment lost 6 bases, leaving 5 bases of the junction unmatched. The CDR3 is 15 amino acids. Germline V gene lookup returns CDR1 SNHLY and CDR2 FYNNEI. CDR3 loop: CASSRGQGASYEQYF. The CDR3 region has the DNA TGTGCCAGCAGCCGAGGACAGGGGGCATCCTACGAGCAGTACTTC.

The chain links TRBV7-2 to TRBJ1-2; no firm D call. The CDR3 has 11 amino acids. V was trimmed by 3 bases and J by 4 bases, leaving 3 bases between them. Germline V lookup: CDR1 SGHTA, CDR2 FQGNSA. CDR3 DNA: TGTGCCAGCAGCTTCAGCTATGGCTACACCTTC. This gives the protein CASSFSYGYTF.

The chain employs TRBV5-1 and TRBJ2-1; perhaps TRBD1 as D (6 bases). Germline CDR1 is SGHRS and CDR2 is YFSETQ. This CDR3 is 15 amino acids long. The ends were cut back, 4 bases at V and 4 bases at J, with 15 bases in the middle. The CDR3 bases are TGCGCCAGCAGCGTGAGGCAGGGGAGATACAATGAGCAGTTCTTC. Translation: CASSVRQGRYNEQFF.